The rows below give T cell receptor beta chains drawn from one sample of a study of blood T cell repertoires in COVID-19. Generated by immunoSEQ multiplex PCR, the TCRdb table keeps only in-frame clones and is missing some. The profile shows about 150,000 clones, 75% to 90% of them singletons. Sequencing used peripheral blood. These receptors came from a woman aged 55 to 70 with COVID-19, enrolled during active disease. The CDR3 runs from the conserved cysteine through the conserved F or W. A D gene is named only where the DNA matches it firmly. Not every row has a clone size; where given, it reads once, few, many or a size class.

j_call clone_size d_call v_call cdr3_nt cdr3_aa
TRBJ1-1 - TRBD1 TRBV4-2 TGTGCCAGCAGCAAGGACAGGAGGAACACTGAAGCTTTCTTT CASSKDRRNTEAFF
TRBJ1-2 - - TRBV5-5 TGTGCCAGCAGCTTGGCCCCAACAGGGAAGGACTATGGCTACACCTTC CASSLAPTGKDYGYTF
TRBJ2-2 - - TRBV10-3 TGTGCCATCAGTGAGCGGGAAAGCACCGGGGAGCTGTTTTTT CAISERESTGELFF
TRBJ2-5 - - TRBV19 TGTGCCAGTAGTATAGCCAGCCAAGAGACCCAGTACTTC CASSIASQETQYF
TRBJ1-6 - TRBD1 TRBV27 TGTGCCAGCAGTTGGGACAGGGAGAATTCACCCCTCCACTTT CASSWDRENSPLHF
TRBJ2-5 - TRBD2 TRBV7-3 TGTGCCAGCAGCTTAAGAGGGTCTAGCGGGGCTCGGGAGACCCAGTACTTC CASSLRGSSGARETQYF
TRBJ1-4 - TRBD1 TRBV5-8 TGTGCCAGCAGCCGGACAGGAAGTAGGGCAACTAATGAAAAACTGTTTTTT CASSRTGSRATNEKLFF
TRBJ1-6 - - TRBV2 TGTGCCAGCAGTACCCAGGACACCTATAATTCACCCCTCCACTTT CASSTQDTYNSPLHF
TRBJ1-2 - - TRBV6-5 TGTGCCAGCCTACCCTTCCGGACTGAAAACTATGGCTACACCTTC CASLPFRTENYGYTF
TRBJ2-7 - - TRBV2 TGTGCCAGCAGTGATGCGGACAGTTTCTACGAGCAGTACTTC CASSDADSFYEQYF
TRBJ2-3 - TRBD2 TRBV4-1 TGCGCCAGCAGCCCTACCTGGCGGGGGGGTTCAGATACGCAGTATTTT CASSPTWRGGSDTQYF
TRBJ1-5 - - TRBV28 TGTGCCAGCAGTTTATCGGGTTGGGCAGGGCCTCAGCCCCAGCATTTT CASSLSGWAGPQPQHF
TRBJ2-5 - TRBD1 TRBV18 TGTGCCAGCTCACCACCGGGACAGGCGGAGACCCAGTACTTC CASSPPGQAETQYF
TRBJ1-6 - - TRBV4-1 TGCGCCAGCAGCCGTGTGCCGGGGTCTAATTCACCCCTCCACTTT CASSRVPGSNSPLHF
TRBJ2-5 - TRBD1 TRBV5-1 TGCGCCAGCGGTTCCGGGACAGCTATGACAGAGACCCAGTACTTC CASGSGTAMTETQYF
TRBJ1-2 - TRBD1 TRBV6-2/TRBV6-3 TGTGCCAGCAGTGACAGTTCCAGGGGGCTACTCAACTATGGCTACACCTTC CASSDSSRGLLNYGYTF
TRBJ1-4 - - TRBV14 TGTGCCAGCAGCCAAGATACCAGGGCAACTAATGAAAAACTGTTTTTT CASSQDTRATNEKLFF
TRBJ2-1 once - TRBV6-5 TGTGCCAGCAGTCGTACCGGTACTTTCGACAATGAGCAGTTCTTC CASSRTGTFDNEQFF
TRBJ1-1 - - TRBV27 TGTGCCAGCAGTTTGGGTTTAGGGGACACTGAAGCTTTCTTT CASSLGLGDTEAFF
TRBJ2-3 few - TRBV29-1 TGCAGCGTTGCCGGGTTCACAGATACGCAGTATTTT CSVAGFTDTQYF
TRBJ2-6 - - TRBV19 TGTGCCAGTAGTATAGCCCAGGTTGGGGCCAACGTCCTGACTTTC CASSIAQVGANVLTF
TRBJ1-6 - TRBD1 TRBV3-1/TRBV3-2 TGTGCCAGCAGCCGCGGACAGGGGGCTTCACCCCTCCACTTT CASSRGQGASPLHF
TRBJ2-3 - - TRBV29-1 TGCAGCGGTGGGGCCGGCACAGATACGCAGTATTTT CSGGAGTDTQYF
TRBJ1-1 - - TRBV11-2 TGTGCCAGCAGCTTAACTTTTGAAGCTTTCTTT CASSLTFEAFF
TRBJ2-7 once - TRBV5-1 TGCGCCAGCAGCCCAGGAGACAGGCGCTACCACGAGCAGTACTTC CASSPGDRRYHEQYF
TRBJ2-5 - - TRBV11-3 TGTGCCAGCAGCTTAGGGGTCGGGGGAGAGACCCAGTACTTC CASSLGVGGETQYF
TRBJ2-7 few TRBD1 TRBV4-1 TGCGCCAGCAGCCAACTTCAGACAGGGCACTACGAGCAGTACTTC CASSQLQTGHYEQYF
TRBJ2-3 few TRBD2 TRBV2 TGTGCCAGCAGTGAGAGGGACTACCCAGATACGCAGTATTTT CASSERDYPDTQYF
TRBJ2-5 - - TRBV13 TGTGCCAGCAGCCAGAACCCGGCAGGGGTTCAAGAGACCCAGTACTTC CASSQNPAGVQETQYF
TRBJ1-5 - TRBD1 TRBV5-4 TGTGCCAGCAGCTTGGGGGGACAGCCCAATCAGCCCCAGCATTTT CASSLGGQPNQPQHF
TRBJ2-3 - TRBD2 TRBV6-2/TRBV6-3 TGTGCCAGCAGTTTCATCGGACTAGCGGGGACCGCCACAGATACGCAGTATTTT CASSFIGLAGTATDTQYF
TRBJ1-1 - TRBD1 TRBV9 TGTGCCAGCAGCAGATTGACAGGGTCGAACACTGAAGCTTTCTTT CASSRLTGSNTEAFF
TRBJ2-3 - TRBD2 TRBV10-3 TGTGCCATCAGCGCCTACGGAAGTAGACTAGCGGGTGGGACAGATACGCAGTATTTT CAISAYGSRLAGGTDTQYF
TRBJ1-2 - - TRBV6-2/TRBV6-3 TGTGCCAGCAGCCCACGTCTCGGGCGGGCGGAAGGCTACACCTTC CASSPRLGRAEGYTF
TRBJ1-2 - - TRBV4-2 TGTGCCAGCAGCCAAGATGCGGGGCAACGCTATGGCTACACCTTC CASSQDAGQRYGYTF
TRBJ2-1 - - TRBV13 TGTGCCAGCAGCTTAAGTAATTTAGACAATGAGCAGTTCTTC CASSLSNLDNEQFF
TRBJ2-3 - - TRBV7-8 TGTGCCAGCAGCTTAAATTGGGGAGGGGGAAGTACAGATACGCAGTATTTT CASSLNWGGGSTDTQYF
TRBJ2-1 - TRBD1 TRBV7-3 TGTGCCAGCAGCTTACTGGGACCAGGGGGAACAAGCTCCTACAATGAGCAGTTCTTC CASSLLGPGGTSSYNEQFF
TRBJ2-5 - TRBD1 TRBV7-3 TGTGCCAGCAGCCCGAAAAACAGGGGTTGGGGCGAGACCCAGTACTTC CASSPKNRGWGETQYF
TRBJ2-2 - - TRBV4-2 TGTGCCAGCAGCCAAGATATCACCGGGGAGCTGTTTTTT CASSQDITGELFF